This TCR beta chain was sequenced in a study of cytomegalovirus exposure and HLA in healthy donors. Study-wide background: Approximately 85 million unique TCRs from HLA-typed donors were held in an early data release.

Comments on this clone: The antigen is not known.

Findings of the study overall: It was confirmed in vitro that a few of the CMV-associated chains were specific for CMV antigens.

Trimming removed 7 bases from V and 4 bases from J, with 19 bases in between. CDR1 and CDR2 (germline): SNHLY, FYNNEI. This CDR3 comprises 15 residues. Primers for the PCR totalled 60 Vbeta and 13 Jbeta. As originally analysed: It was a later analysis that counted roughly 80 million unique TCR beta chains, of which some 10 million were shared. The data were produced by immunoSEQ multiplex PCR, yet TCRdb's version contains in-frame clones alone and is incomplete. The D gene and trimming were derived from the DNA, and the V and J assignments and clone size from that table. The sample lists roughly 44,000 clones, around 85% seen once, with around 2.5% in the top ten.

Sequencing was performed on PBMCs. The sequence came from a man aged 50 to 59 in good health and CMV-seronegative. This chain uses TRBV2 with TRBJ1-2; possibly TRBD1 for D (5 bases). In DNA, the CDR3 is TGTGCCAGCAATATTGACAGCAGTTTAATCTATGGCTACACCTTC. Translated, it gives CASNIDSSLIYGYTF.